This T cell receptor (beta chain) was profiled in a study of CD8 T cells in ankylosing spondylitis (dated by TCRdb to the late 2010s). Describing the broader study: To find TCR variants linked to disease, the study profiled T cell receptor beta repertoires in ankylosing spondylitis patients and healthy donors. Peripheral blood samples were taken, and synovial fluid was additionally collected from ankylosing spondylitis patients. The whole study cohort included 108 healthy donors and some 27 ankylosing spondylitis patients. On the study overall, not on this receptor specifically: In peripheral blood, the disease-linked clones were found at relatively low frequencies and had a CD8+ phenotype. Some TCR beta motif variants had previously been reported in synovial fluid and blood of reactive arthritis patients, which suggested common disease-initiation mechanisms. The disease-linked clones were reported as significantly enriched in matched synovial fluid samples from ankylosing spondylitis patients. Blood from ankylosing spondylitis patients appeared to be characterized by a TCR beta motif made up of under ten highly homologous amino acid variants.

TCRdb lists the instrument as Illumina HiSeq 2500. Quantitative 5'-RACE with molecular barcodes was the method used to prepare the TCR beta libraries. As for how the authors treated the data: To identify disease-linked TCR variants, a new computational method was used, one built on a probabilistic model of VDJ rearrangement. TCRdb redid the processing of the public reads, applying fastp at Q25 and MiXCR, and retained in-frame beta chains. For every CDR3 protein sequence, its rows merge into one entry that carries the most common genes and DNA. These V and J calls are TCRdb output, not the study's own analysis. This sample lists 750,000 to 850,000 distinct CDR3 sequences; over 9.5% were detected once. The ten largest clones capture under 0.6% of the sample. Regarding this clonotype: There is no known antigen for this receptor. No clone much larger than this one lies a single base away; base qualities are absent.

From a lookup of the germline V gene, CDR1 and CDR2 are MNHEY and SVGAGI. The junction carries 10 bases between V and J, which are trimmed by 2 bases and 3 bases respectively. The CDR3 goes from the cysteine to the phenylalanine over 15 residues. Here the CDR3 DNA is all that survives: 45 bases in frame from base 1. The origin of this receptor is a male donor with ankylosing spondylitis. Source material: blood, either unsorted or a sorted T cell fraction (not recorded which). The rearranged chain carries TRBV6-5 and TRBJ1-4, with an unclear D gene assignment. The CDR3 is CASSYQALPNEKLFF. In nucleotides, the sequence is TGTGCCAGCAGTTACCAGGCCTTGCCTAATGAAAAACTGTTTTTT.